The entry below describes one TCR beta chain. J lost 7 bases, V lost 6 bases, and 3 bases had no gene match. The germline gives CDR1 SNHLY, CDR2 FYNNEI. This CDR3 comprises 13 residues. Generated by immunoSEQ multiplex PCR, the TCRdb table keeps only in-frame clones and is missing some. The sample lists 2 million to 2.5 million clones, over 85% occurring once. These data are taken from a study of shared clonotypes between healthy human individuals. This chain joins TRBV2 and TRBJ1-5, with 10 bases fitting TRBD1. The sequenced sample consisted of naive CD4+ T cells from PBMCs. Sample subset: CD45RA+ positively selected. The TCR originated in a man between 18 and 35 years old in good health. Some clones in this sample may be carry-over from other donors' samples. As DNA, the CDR3 is TGTGCCAGCAGCGGGACAGGGGAACAGCCCCAGCATTTT. Translated: CASSGTGEQPQHF.